This T cell receptor beta chain is drawn from a study of PD-1 blockade in classical Hodgkin lymphoma. Study-wide results and caveats: As was reported, newly diagnosed patients showed lower baseline TCR diversity than healthy donors did. The baseline diversity of complete responders showed similarity to that of newly diagnosed patients. The causes of the repertoire differences, possibly disease activity or prior therapy, remain undefined. The CD4+ diversity rise by C4D1 was clearest in complete responders.

On this clone itself: As yet, its antigen is unknown.

The assay was immunoSEQ multiplex PCR, and TCRdb's table has in-frame clones only and misses some. Among 80,000 to 100,000 clones listed, roughly 76% were seen once. The CDR3 is 15 amino acids. Germline lookup yields CDR1 MNHEY and CDR2 SVGAGI. With 6 bases clipped from V and 0 bases from J, the junction kept 6 bases outside the gene matches. Relapses following autologous stem cell transplantation were seen in all patients, with brentuximab vedotin exposure varying. The input for sequencing was peripheral blood mononuclear cells (PBMCs), taken before the second cycle of nivolumab. The gene calls are TRBV6-5 and TRBJ1-2; TRBD1 matches 8 bases. This TCR came from a human donor with classical Hodgkin lymphoma. The CDR3 DNA is TGTGCCAGCAGCGACACAGGGGGGACTAACTATGGCTACACCTTC. This translates into CASSDTGGTNYGYTF.